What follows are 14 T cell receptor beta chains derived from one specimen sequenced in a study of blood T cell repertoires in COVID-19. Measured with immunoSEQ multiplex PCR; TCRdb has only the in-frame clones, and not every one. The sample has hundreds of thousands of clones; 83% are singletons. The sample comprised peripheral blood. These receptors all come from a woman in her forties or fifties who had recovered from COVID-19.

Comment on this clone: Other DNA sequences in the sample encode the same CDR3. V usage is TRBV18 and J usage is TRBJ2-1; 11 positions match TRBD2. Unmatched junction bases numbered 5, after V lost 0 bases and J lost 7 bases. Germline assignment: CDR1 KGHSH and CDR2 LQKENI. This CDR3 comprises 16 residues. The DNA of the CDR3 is TGTGCCAGCTCACCACCAGGGTTAGCGGGAGGGAATGAGCAGTTCTTC. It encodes CASSPPGLAGGNEQFF.

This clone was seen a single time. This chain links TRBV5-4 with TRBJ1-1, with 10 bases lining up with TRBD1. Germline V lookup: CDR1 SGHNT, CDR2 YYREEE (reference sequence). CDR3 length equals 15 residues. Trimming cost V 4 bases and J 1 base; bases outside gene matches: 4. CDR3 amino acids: CASSPRDRGNTEAFF. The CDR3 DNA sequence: TGTGCCAGCAGCCCCCGGGACAGGGGGAACACTGAAGCTTTCTTT.

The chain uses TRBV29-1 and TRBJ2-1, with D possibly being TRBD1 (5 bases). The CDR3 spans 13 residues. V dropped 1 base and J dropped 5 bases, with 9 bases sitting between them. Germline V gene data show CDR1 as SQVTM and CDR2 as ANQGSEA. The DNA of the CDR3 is TGCAGCGTTGAAGGGCAGGGCCACAATGAGCAGTTCTTC. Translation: CSVEGQGHNEQFF.

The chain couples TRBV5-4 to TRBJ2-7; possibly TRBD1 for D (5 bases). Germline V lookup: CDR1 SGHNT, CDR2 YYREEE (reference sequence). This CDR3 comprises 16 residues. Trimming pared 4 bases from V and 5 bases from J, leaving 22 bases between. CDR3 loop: CASSQLDSGKVNEQYF. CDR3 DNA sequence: TGTGCCAGCAGCCAACTTGATTCAGGGAAGGTCAACGAGCAGTACTTC.

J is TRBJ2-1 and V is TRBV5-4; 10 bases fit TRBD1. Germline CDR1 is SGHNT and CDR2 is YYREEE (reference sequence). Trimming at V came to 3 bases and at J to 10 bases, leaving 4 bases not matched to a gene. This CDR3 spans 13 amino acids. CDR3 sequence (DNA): TGTGCCAGCAGCTGGACAGGGGGGAAGGAGCAGTTCTTC. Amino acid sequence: CASSWTGGKEQFF.

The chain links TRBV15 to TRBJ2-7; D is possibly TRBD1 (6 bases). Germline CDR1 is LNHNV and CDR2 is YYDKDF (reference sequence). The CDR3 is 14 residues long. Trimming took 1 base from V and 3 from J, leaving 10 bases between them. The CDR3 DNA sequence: TGTGCCACCAGCAGAGCGGCAGGGGACTACGAGCAGTACTTC. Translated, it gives CATSRAAGDYEQYF.

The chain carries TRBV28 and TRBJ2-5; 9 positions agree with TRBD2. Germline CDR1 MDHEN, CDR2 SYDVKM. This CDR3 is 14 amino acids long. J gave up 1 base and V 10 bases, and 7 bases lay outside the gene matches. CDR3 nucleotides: TGTGCCACCCGAGCGGGAGGCACCCAAGAGACCCAGTACTTC. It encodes CATRAGGTQETQYF.

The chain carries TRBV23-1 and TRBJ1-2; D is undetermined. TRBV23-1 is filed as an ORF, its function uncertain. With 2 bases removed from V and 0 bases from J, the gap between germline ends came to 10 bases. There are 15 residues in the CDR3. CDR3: CASSQPFLANYGYTF. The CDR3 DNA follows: TGCGCCAGCAGTCAACCGTTCTTAGCTAACTATGGCTACACCTTC.

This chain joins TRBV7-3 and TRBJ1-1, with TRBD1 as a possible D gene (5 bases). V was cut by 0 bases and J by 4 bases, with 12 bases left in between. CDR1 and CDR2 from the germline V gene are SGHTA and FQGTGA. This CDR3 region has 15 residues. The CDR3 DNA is TGTGCCAGCAGCTTAACGGGTGCGGGGCCCACTGAAGCTTTCTTT. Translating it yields CASSLTGAGPTEAFF.

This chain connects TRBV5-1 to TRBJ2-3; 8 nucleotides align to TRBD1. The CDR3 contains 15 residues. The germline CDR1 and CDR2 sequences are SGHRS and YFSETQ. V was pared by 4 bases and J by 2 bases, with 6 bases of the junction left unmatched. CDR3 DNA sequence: TGCGCCAGCAGCGCGGGACAGGACTACACAGATACGCAGTATTTT. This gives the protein CASSAGQDYTDTQYF.

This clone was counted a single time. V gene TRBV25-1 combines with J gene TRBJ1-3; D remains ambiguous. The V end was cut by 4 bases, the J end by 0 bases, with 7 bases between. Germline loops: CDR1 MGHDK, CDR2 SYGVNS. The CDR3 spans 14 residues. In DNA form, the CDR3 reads TGTGCCAGCAGTGCGCCGAGCTCTGGAAACACCATATATTTT. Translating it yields CASSAPSSGNTIYF.

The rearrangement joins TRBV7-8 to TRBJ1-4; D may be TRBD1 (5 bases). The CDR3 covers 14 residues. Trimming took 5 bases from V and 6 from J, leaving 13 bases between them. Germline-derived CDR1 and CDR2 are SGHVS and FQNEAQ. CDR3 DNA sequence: TGTGCCAGCAGCCGAAGGGGTTTGGATGAAAAACTGTTTTTT. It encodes CASSRRGLDEKLFF.

The CDR3 nucleotides read TGTGCCAGCAGGGTGACAGGGGGAGGCTACACCTTC. It specifies CASRVTGGGYTF. The chain has TRBV28 and TRBJ1-2; 9 positions match TRBD1. The CDR3 has 12 amino acids. The ends lost 6 bases at V and 8 bases at J; junction bases unmatched: 4. In germline, CDR1 is MDHEN, CDR2 SYDVKM.

CDR3 amino acids: CASSAGVIYQPQHF. In DNA, the CDR3 is TGTGCCAGCTCGGCAGGGGTTATCTATCAGCCCCAGCATTTT. The chain employs TRBV2 and TRBJ1-5, with D possibly TRBD1 on 6 matching bases. Germline V gives CDR1 SNHLY, CDR2 FYNNEI. This CDR3 contains 14 residues. Trimming took off 8 bases at V and 5 bases at J, with 16 bases between the two ends. The whole variable domain, remainder taken from reference TRBV2 and TRBJ1-5, is EPEVTQTPSHQVTQMGQEVILRCVPISNHLYFYWYRQILGQKVEFLVSFYNNEISEKSEIFDDQFSVERPDGSNFTLKIRSTKLEDSAMYFCASSAGVIYQPQHFGDGTRLSIL.